This TCR beta chain comes out of a study of T cell repertoires in cytomegalovirus infection. About the research overall: Selected CMV epitopes included recently identified HLA-C-restricted ones as well as well-studied HLA-B-restricted ones. TCR beta signatures that were public indicated CMV infection and matching HLA type.

For this clonotype: Its antigen remains unidentified.

CDR1 and CDR2 (germline): LNHNV, YYDKDF (reference sequence). This CDR3 contains 15 residues. J lost 5 bases, V lost 6 bases, and 11 bases had no gene match. TCRdb reanalysed the reads using MiXCR and keeps one entry per CDR3 protein. The sample lists approximately 500,000 distinct CDR3 sequences; 33% were seen once. Points from the study as a whole: Dominating the ex vivo response were HLA-C-restricted CMV-specific TCR beta clonotypes.

This sequence originates from a human donor in good health (CMV status not recorded). Some clones in this sample may be carry-over from other donors' samples. The source material was cultured PBMCs, sampled from culture after CMV antigen stimulation. The chain joins TRBV15 to TRBJ1-2; TRBD1 aligns across 8 bases. Here the CDR3 DNA reads TGTGCCACCAGAGAGAAGGACAGGGTAGAGTATGGCTACACCTTC. This gives the protein CATREKDRVEYGYTF.